This is a list of T cell receptor beta chains from one sample in a study of siplizumab effects on memory and regulatory T cells. Produced via immunoSEQ multiplex PCR; TCRdb's table is partial and in-frame only. The table lists about 40,000 clones, roughly nine tenths of them singletons, with around 0.25% in the top ten. The sequencing input was naive CD4+ T cells sorted from blood. The receptor source for this set is a human donor in good health. Each CDR3 is given with its conserved first and last residue. D genes are given only for firm matches.

>TRBJ1-4|TRBV7-9|-
TGTGCCAGCAGCTCATTGAGCGGAATTGAAAAACTGTTTTTT
CASSSLSGIEKLFF
>TRBJ1-2|TRBV9|TRBD1
TGTGCCAGCAGCGTAGACAGGGGGTACTATGGCTACACCTTC
CASSVDRGYYGYTF
>TRBJ2-7|TRBV5-5|TRBD1
TGTGCCAGCAGCTTGGCAACAGGGGGGATCTCCTACGAGCAGTACTTC
CASSLATGGISYEQYF
>TRBJ2-7|TRBV5-1|-
TGCGCCAGCAGCCACCCTACCTACGAGCAGTACTTC
CASSHPTYEQYF
>TRBJ2-2|TRBV28|TRBD2
TGTGCCAGCTCGCTAGCGGGAGGGGACGGGGAGCTGTTTTTT
CASSLAGGDGELFF
>TRBJ1-1|TRBV18|-
TGTGCCAGCTCTCCAAAGGCAGCAACTGAAGCTTTCTTT
CASSPKAATEAFF
>TRBJ1-3|TRBV9|-
TGTGCCAGCAGCGTAGGTGAGGGGAACACCATATATTTT
CASSVGEGNTIYF
>TRBJ2-1|TRBV7-3|-
TGTGCCAGCAGCTTTCAAAACAATGAGCAGTTCTTC
CASSFQNNEQFF
>TRBJ2-1|TRBV19|-
TGTGCCAGTAACCGGGGTTATGCCTACAATGAGCAGTTCTTC
CASNRGYAYNEQFF
>TRBJ2-5|TRBV9|-
TGTGCCAGCAGCATAGCGGTAGGGTACGAGACCCAGTACTTC
CASSIAVGYETQYF
>TRBJ2-7|TRBV6-1|TRBD2
TGTGCCAGCAGTGGAGGACTAGCGGGAGTGAGCTCCTACGAGCAGTACTTC
CASSGGLAGVSSYEQYF
>TRBJ1-6|TRBV19|-
TGTGCCAGTAGTACCCAGGACAGCTCCTATAATTCACCCCTCCACTTT
CASSTQDSSYNSPLHF
>TRBJ2-7|TRBV6-5|-
TGTGCCACAAACCGGGACACAAATTACGAGCAGTACTTC
CATNRDTNYEQYF
>TRBJ2-3|TRBV5-1|-
TGCGCCAGCAGCAGGGCAGATACGCAGTATTTT
CASSRADTQYF
>TRBJ2-6|TRBV4-1|-
TGCGCCAGCAGGTTTCTAAGCACAGGCCCCTCTGGGGCCAACGTCCTGACTTTC
CASRFLSTGPSGANVLTF
>TRBJ1-2|TRBV6-5|TRBD1
TGTGCCAGCAGGATGACAGGGGGGGAAAGTGGCTACACCTTC
CASRMTGGESGYTF
>TRBJ2-1|TRBV6-5|TRBD2
TGTGCCAGCAGTTACGTACTAGCGGGAAGTTACAATGAGCAGTTCTTC
CASSYVLAGSYNEQFF
>TRBJ1-1|TRBV10-3|-
TGTGCCATCAGTAGTCCCGGGACACGCGCTGAAGCTTTCTTT
CAISSPGTRAEAFF
>TRBJ2-1|TRBV4-2|TRBD1
TGTGCCAGCAGCCTGATGGAGAGTACAGGGGCAGCGGATGAGCAGTTCTTC
CASSLMESTGAADEQFF
>TRBJ1-2|TRBV6-5|-
TGTGCCAGCGGAGCTAACTATGGCTACACCTTC
CASGANYGYTF